This T cell receptor beta chain emerged from a study of response to subunit inactivated influenza vaccine. Trimming cost V 0 bases and J 4 bases; bases outside gene matches: 3. CDR1 KGHSH and CDR2 LQKENI come from the germline V gene. The CDR3 consists of 16 residues. This clonotype came up a few times. Its antigen remains unknown. Overall study findings and caveats: Few additional T cells are recruited per seasonal influenza vaccination, authors suggested.

TCRdb fed the RT-PCR reads into MiXCR, producing one record per CDR3 protein. The table has almost 250,000 distinct CDR3 sequences, over 9% seen once; the top ten hold under 10%. The receptor's source is a man in his forties or fifties who received an inactivated influenza vaccine. The chain combines TRBV18 with TRBJ2-2, with 9 nucleotides matching TRBD1. Sequenced here: non-naive T cells sorted from PBMCs, sampled 14 to 15 days before vaccination. The CDR3 nucleotides read TGTGCCAGCTCACCACCGGGACAGGGACGCACCGGGGAGCTGTTTTTT. This sequence encodes CASSPPGQGRTGELFF.